This TCR beta chain emerged from a study of cytomegalovirus exposure and HLA in healthy donors. Comments on this clone: No antigen is known for it.

Findings and caveats of the study: The listing of 150 to 200 TCR beta chains classed them as cytomegalovirus-associated. Earlier analysis found most TCR beta V segments productive about 90% or about 30% of the time. The study assumed roughly uniform donor sequencing depth for presence/absence analyses.

The primer mix had 60 Vbeta and 13 Jbeta primers. Here immunoSEQ multiplex PCR was the method, and the copy in TCRdb shows in-frame clones only, minus some. The top ten clones hold roughly 0.58% of a sample with over 200,000 clones, around four fifths of them seen once. The sequenced sample consisted of PBMCs. This TCR derives from a woman between 40 and 55 years old in good health and CMV-seronegative.

DNA of the CDR3: TGTGCCAGTACCTCTAACTATGGCTACACCTTC. This codes for CASTSNYGYTF. The gene calls are TRBV19 and TRBJ1-2, with D hard to call. Germline V gene lookup returns CDR1 LNHDA and CDR2 SQIVND (reference sequence). V dropped 7 bases and J dropped 0 bases, with 3 bases sitting between them. The length of the CDR3 is 11 residues.